Below are 26 T cell receptor beta chains sequenced from a single sample in a study of control samples from healthy donors and cancer patients. Assay: immunoSEQ multiplex PCR; the TCRdb copy retains only in-frame clones and omits some. The table shows tens of thousands of clones, with roughly nine tenths occurring only once. The source material was blood. These receptors were collected from a woman aged 50 to 60 in good health.

CDR3: CASSLDRGGNYGYTF. CDR3 coding DNA: TGTGCCAGCAGCTTAGACAGGGGGGGTAACTATGGCTACACCTTC. The chain is built from TRBV7-9 and TRBJ1-2, with 8 bases identical to TRBD1. The CDR3 totals 15 residues. Germline V gives CDR1 SEHNR, CDR2 FQNEAQ (reference sequence). The V segment lost 1 base and the J segment 1 base; nucleotides outside the gene matches: 2.

The genes are TRBV10-1 and TRBJ2-7; D tentatively fits TRBD1 or TRBD2 (6 bases each). V was shortened by 2 bases and J by 4 bases, with 15 bases between the two germline ends. Germline values: CDR1 WNHNN, CDR2 SYGVQD (reference sequence). The CDR3 totals 15 residues. Here the CDR3 DNA reads TGCGCCAGCAGTGAGCCGGACTATCAGGGGTACGAGCAGTACTTC. It translates to CASSEPDYQGYEQYF.

The chain couples TRBV9 to TRBJ1-2; TRBD1 is a possible D gene (6 bases). The CDR3 loop spans 15 amino acids. V lost 3 bases and J 1 base, leaving 13 bases between the germline ends. Germline V gene data show CDR1 as SGDLS and CDR2 as YYNGEE. The CDR3 DNA is TGTGCCAGCAGCGGAGGGGGAGAACTTAACTATGGCTACACCTTC. This sequence encodes CASSGGGELNYGYTF.

The rearrangement joins TRBV30 to TRBJ2-5, with D possibly being TRBD2 (8 bases). Trimming took off 3 bases at V and 1 base at J, with 24 bases between the two ends. CDR3 length: 18 amino acids. Germline CDR1 GTSNPN, CDR2 SVGIG (reference sequence). The CDR3 bases are TGTGCCTGGAGCCACAGGGGCGGGCGCGGGAGGACCCAAGAGACCCAGTACTTC. This sequence encodes CAWSHRGGRGRTQETQYF.

V usage is TRBV18 and J usage is TRBJ1-1; the match to TRBD1 covers 7 bases. After removal of 6 bases from V and 6 bases from J, the junction contained 10 bases not matched to a gene. The CDR3 spans 14 residues. The germline gives CDR1 KGHSH, CDR2 LQKENI. As DNA, the CDR3 is TGTGCCAGCTCCCAGGGGGGGCGGGGGTCTGAAGCTTTCTTT. Translated: CASSQGGRGSEAFF.

V usage is TRBV5-1 and J usage is TRBJ2-3, with 10 bases fitting TRBD1. The CDR3 loop spans 17 amino acids. The V and J ends lost 4 bases and 0 bases, in that order; junction bases with no gene match: 8. Germline CDR1 and CDR2: SGHRS and YFSETQ. CDR3 amino acids: CASSRTGGSASTDTQYF. The CDR3 bases are TGCGCCAGCAGCCGGACAGGGGGTTCCGCTAGCACAGATACGCAGTATTTT.

The chain couples TRBV11-3 to TRBJ2-1; D uncertain. V lost 1 base and J lost 4, with 5 bases in between. Germline V gene sequence: CDR1 SGHNT, CDR2 YENEEA. CDR3 size: 13 residues. CDR3 sequence reads: CASSLALYNEQFF. DNA for the CDR3: TGTGCCAGCAGCTTAGCTCTATACAATGAGCAGTTCTTC. The full variable domain, with the rest looked up from reference TRBV11-3 and TRBJ2-1, is EAGVVQSPRYKIIEKKQPVAFWCNPISGHNTLYWYLQNLGQGPELLIRYENEEAVDDSQLPKDRFSAERLKGVDSTLKIQPAELGDSAVYLCASSLALYNEQFFGPGTRLTVL.

The chain couples TRBV30 to TRBJ2-2; unclear D gene. This CDR3 has 12 residues. The germline V gene encodes CDR1 GTSNPN and CDR2 SVGIG (reference sequence). V was cut by 4 bases and J by 4 bases, with 7 bases left in between. CDR3 DNA: TGTGCCTGGACTGATAGCACCGGGGAGCTGTTTTTT. This sequence encodes CAWTDSTGELFF.

This chain connects TRBV6-5 to TRBJ1-1; D unclear. The germline gives CDR1 MNHEY, CDR2 SVGAGI. Trimming stripped 3 bases from V and 7 bases from J, with 15 bases between. The CDR3 loop spans 14 amino acids. The CDR3 reads CASSYRPRKDEAFF. DNA for the CDR3: TGTGCCAGCAGTTATCGGCCCAGGAAGGATGAAGCTTTCTTT.

This clone was seen only once. The CDR3, as DNA: TGCGCCAGCAGCCAAGGTCCGCCTAGCCGGCAGTTCTTC. Its translation: CASSQGPPSRQFF. This chain connects TRBV4-1 to TRBJ2-1; weak D call: TRBD2 (5 bases). Trimming stripped 1 base from V and 12 bases from J, with 13 bases between. The CDR3 covers 13 residues. Germline V lookup: CDR1 MGHRA, CDR2 YSYEKL.

The chain carries TRBV6-6 and TRBJ2-2; 9 bases line up with TRBD1. The germline CDR1 and CDR2 sequences are MNHNY and SVGAGI (reference sequence). V trimming: 5 bases; J trimming: 3 bases; junction bases outside the gene matches: 4. This CDR3 comprises 15 residues. CDR3 sequence (DNA): TGTGCCAGCAGTCAGACAGGGGGACACACCGGGGAGCTGTTTTTT. Translated, it gives CASSQTGGHTGELFF.

The chain employs TRBV19 and TRBJ2-3; tentative D call: TRBD2 (5 bases). The germline V gene encodes CDR1 LNHDA and CDR2 SQIVND (reference sequence). The CDR3 contains 15 residues. V was pared by 4 bases and J by 4 bases, with 15 bases between. For the CDR3, the DNA is TGTGCCAGTAGTAGCCAGGACTCCCGGGCAGATACGCAGTATTTT. It yields the protein CASSSQDSRADTQYF.

V and J are TRBV7-9 and TRBJ2-7; D is uncertain. There are 12 residues in the CDR3. Trimming pared 5 bases from V and 3 bases from J, leaving 8 bases between. Germline lookup yields CDR1 SEHNR and CDR2 FQNEAQ (reference sequence). In DNA form, the CDR3 reads TGTGCCAGCAGCCACCTTTACTACGAGCAGTACTTC. It is translated as CASSHLYYEQYF.

The gene calls are TRBV6-5 and TRBJ1-1; D ambiguous. The CDR3 is 14 amino acids. V was cut by 6 bases and J by 2 bases, with 13 bases left in between. The germline CDR1 and CDR2 sequences are MNHEY and SVGAGI. The CDR3: CASSNDGTNTEAFF. The DNA of the CDR3 is TGTGCCAGCAGCAATGACGGCACAAACACTGAAGCTTTCTTT.

The chain couples TRBV7-9 to TRBJ2-7; 12 bases are a match to TRBD1. The ends lost 5 bases at V and 6 bases at J; junction bases unmatched: 5. CDR3 length equals 14 residues. Germline V gene lookup returns CDR1 SEHNR and CDR2 FQNEAQ (reference sequence). This CDR3 is CASSDRDRGPEQYF. DNA for the CDR3: TGTGCCAGCAGCGACCGGGACAGGGGGCCCGAGCAGTACTTC. Supplemented by reference TRBV7-9 and TRBJ2-7, the full variable domain reads DTGVSQNPRHKITKRGQNVTFRCDPISEHNRLYWYRQTLGQGPEFLTYFQNEAQLEKSRLLSDRFSAERPKGSFSTLEIQRTEQGDSAMYLCASSDRDRGPEQYFGPGTRLTVT.

J is TRBJ2-1 and V is TRBV28, with D tentatively TRBD1 (6 bases). CDR1 and CDR2 (germline): MDHEN, SYDVKM. CDR3 size: 14 residues. Trimming left V 3 bases short and J 4 bases short, with 10 bases between. CDR3 loop: CASSLGTKYNEQFF. CDR3 DNA: TGTGCCAGCAGTTTGGGGACAAAATACAATGAGCAGTTCTTC.

This chain joins TRBV3-1 (or the pseudogene TRBV3-2) and TRBJ1-2, with D perhaps matching TRBD1 (5 bases). The CDR3 length is 11 residues. The germline gives CDR1 LGHDT, CDR2 YNNKEL (reference sequence). V was trimmed by 7 bases and J by 7 bases, leaving 10 bases between them. CDR3 nucleotides: TGTGCCAGCACGGGACGAGCTGGCTACACCTTC. Its translation is CASTGRAGYTF.

This chain links TRBV14 with TRBJ2-3, with a weak D call TRBD2 (6 bases). The CDR3 extends over 15 amino acids. The V gene lost 0 bases and the J gene lost 2 bases, with 9 bases spanning the gap. Per germline, CDR1 SGHDN and CDR2 FVKESK. CDR3 sequence (DNA): TGTGCCAGCAGCCAAGATCTGCGGGACACAGATACGCAGTATTTT. Its protein is CASSQDLRDTDTQYF. Using reference TRBV14 and TRBJ2-3 for the parts outside the CDR3, the full variable domain is EAGVTQFPSHSVIEKGQTVTLRCDPISGHDNLYWYRRVMGKEIKFLLHFVKESKQDESGMPNNRFLAERTGGTYSTLKVQPAELEDSGVYFCASSQDLRDTDTQYFGPGTRLTVL.

This clone came up once. This chain connects TRBV5-6 to TRBJ1-2; 8 bases are shared with TRBD1. CDR1 SGHDT and CDR2 YYEEEE come from the germline V gene. J lost 8 bases, V lost 6 bases, and 6 bases had no gene match. The CDR3 contains 12 residues. CDR3 bases: TGTGCCAGCACCCGGACAGGGCAAGGCTACACCTTC. This sequence encodes CASTRTGQGYTF.

The genes are TRBV7-6 and TRBJ2-1; maybe TRBD2 (6 bases). Germline CDR1 and CDR2: SGHVS and FNYEAQ. The V end was cut by 2 bases, the J end by 7 bases, with 21 bases between. The length of the CDR3 is 17 residues. The CDR3 DNA reads as TGTGCCAGCAGCTTAACGCATGGCGGGGTTCACGGGAATGAGCAGTTCTTC. This codes for CASSLTHGGVHGNEQFF.

This chain connects TRBV3-1 (or the pseudogene TRBV3-2) to TRBJ1-1; D is unclear. CDR1 and CDR2 from the germline V gene are LGHDT and YNNKEL (reference sequence). The CDR3 is made up of 14 amino acids. V lost 2 bases to trimming and J lost 5 bases, with 12 bases between them. DNA of the CDR3: TGTGCCAGCAGCCAACTTTTAAGAGTTACTGAAGCTTTCTTT. It yields the protein CASSQLLRVTEAFF.

This clone was counted once. The chain couples TRBV19 to TRBJ2-1, with a possible D match to TRBD2 (5 bases). Germline V gene data show CDR1 as LNHDA and CDR2 as SQIVND (reference sequence). This CDR3 spans 15 amino acids. Deletions cut 3 bases from V and 5 bases from J, with 14 bases between. CDR3 loop: CASSILDSPHNEQFF. The CDR3, as DNA: TGTGCCAGTAGTATCCTGGACTCCCCTCACAATGAGCAGTTCTTC.

This chain connects TRBV28 to TRBJ2-7; 10 nucleotides match TRBD2. V gave up 1 base and J gave up 3 bases; unmatched junction bases: 6. The germline V gene has CDR1 MDHEN and CDR2 SYDVKM. The CDR3 length is 16 residues. CDR3 DNA: TGTGCCAGCAGTTTATTCTCGAGCGGGAGGGGCTACGAGCAGTACTTC. Protein product: CASSLFSSGRGYEQYF.

The rearrangement links TRBV6-5 to TRBJ1-2; D gene unclear. The CDR3 covers 13 residues. V was clipped by 5 bases and J by 2 bases, with 9 bases between them. The germline CDR1 and CDR2 sequences are MNHEY and SVGAGI. CDR3 sequence reads: CASSRDGNYGYTF. The CDR3 coding sequence is TGTGCCAGCAGTCGGGATGGGAACTATGGCTACACCTTC.

This sequence joins TRBV19 and TRBJ2-5; tentative D call: TRBD2 (5 bases). The CDR3 extends over 14 amino acids. V was pared by 6 bases and J by 7 bases, with 18 bases between. In germline, CDR1 is LNHDA, CDR2 SQIVND (reference sequence). The DNA for the CDR3 is TGTGCCAGTAGCGGTTCGACTATTTCGGGGACCCAGTACTTC. Translation: CASSGSTISGTQYF. Supplemented by reference TRBV19 and TRBJ2-5, the full variable domain reads DGGITQSPKYLFRKEGQNVTLSCEQNLNHDAMYWYRQDPGQGLRLIYYSQIVNDFQKGDIAEGYSVSREKKESFPLTVTSAQKNPTAFYLCASSGSTISGTQYFGPGTRLLVL.

This clone has a count of ten or more. The chain combines TRBV3-1 (or the pseudogene TRBV3-2) with TRBJ2-7, with TRBD1 matching over 9 bases. After removal of 4 bases from V and 3 bases from J, the junction contained 7 bases not matched to a gene. The CDR3 consists of 15 residues. CDR1 and CDR2 (germline): LGHDT, YNNKEL (reference sequence). The CDR3 bases are TGTGCCAGCAGCCTCAAGACAGGGGGTTTCTACGAGCAGTACTTC. This gives the protein CASSLKTGGFYEQYF.